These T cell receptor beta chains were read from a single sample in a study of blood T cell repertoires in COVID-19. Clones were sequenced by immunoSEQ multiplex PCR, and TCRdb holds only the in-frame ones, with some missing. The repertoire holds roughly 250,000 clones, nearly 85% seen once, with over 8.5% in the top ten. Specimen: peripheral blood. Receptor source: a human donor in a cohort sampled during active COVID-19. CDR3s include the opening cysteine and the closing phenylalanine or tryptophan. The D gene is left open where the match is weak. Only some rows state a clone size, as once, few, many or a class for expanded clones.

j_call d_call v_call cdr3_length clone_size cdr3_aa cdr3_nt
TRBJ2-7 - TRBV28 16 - CASSPRPGGPGYEQYF TGTGCCAGCAGTCCAAGACCCGGGGGGCCTGGCTACGAGCAGTACTTC
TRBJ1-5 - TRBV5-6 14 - CASSVGVEDQPQHF TGTGCCAGCAGCGTGGGGGTAGAGGATCAGCCCCAGCATTTT
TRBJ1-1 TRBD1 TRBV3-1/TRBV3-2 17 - CASSHGPRDRVNTEAFF TGTGCCAGCAGCCACGGCCCCCGGGACAGGGTCAACACTGAAGCTTTCTTT
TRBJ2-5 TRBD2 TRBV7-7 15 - CASSLAGVFTETQYF TGTGCTAGCAGCTTAGCGGGAGTCTTTACGGAGACCCAGTACTTC
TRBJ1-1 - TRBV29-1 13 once CSVGQVKLTEAFF TGCAGCGTTGGACAGGTAAAGCTCACTGAAGCTTTCTTT
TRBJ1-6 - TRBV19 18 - CASSKSLEGSSYNSPLHF TGTGCCAGTAGTAAATCCTTGGAGGGGAGCTCCTATAATTCACCCCTCCACTTT
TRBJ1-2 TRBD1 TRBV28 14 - CASSQGTANYGYTF TGTGCCAGCAGTCAAGGGACAGCTAACTATGGCTACACCTTC
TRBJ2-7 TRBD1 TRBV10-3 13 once CAITDRDPYEQYF TGTGCCATCACAGACAGGGACCCATACGAGCAGTACTTC
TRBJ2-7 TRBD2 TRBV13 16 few CASSARGTRGTYEQYF TGTGCCAGCAGCGCCCGGGGGACTAGGGGCACCTACGAGCAGTACTTC
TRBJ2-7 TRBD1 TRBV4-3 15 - CASSRQQGSTYEQYF TGCGCCAGCAGCCGCCAACAGGGGTCTACCTACGAGCAGTACTTC
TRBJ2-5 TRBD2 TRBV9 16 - CASSVVSAGVQETQYF TGTGCCAGCAGCGTAGTTTCAGCGGGGGTCCAAGAGACCCAGTACTTC
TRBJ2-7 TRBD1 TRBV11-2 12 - CASRQGAYEQYF TGTGCCAGCAGACAGGGGGCCTACGAGCAGTACTTC
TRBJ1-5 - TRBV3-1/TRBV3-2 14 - CASSQDGGVQPQHF TGTGCCAGCAGCCAAGACGGAGGGGTTCAGCCCCAGCATTTT
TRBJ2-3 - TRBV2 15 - CASSEWQGSTDTQYF TGTGCCAGCAGTGAATGGCAGGGGAGCACAGATACGCAGTATTTT
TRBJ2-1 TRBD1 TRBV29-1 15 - CSVRRQGALYNEQFF TGCAGCGTACGCCGACAGGGGGCCCTCTACAATGAGCAGTTCTTC
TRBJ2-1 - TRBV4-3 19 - CASSQDRAGTKSSYNEQFF TGCGCCAGCAGCCAAGATAGGGCCGGGACAAAGAGCTCCTACAATGAGCAGTTCTTC
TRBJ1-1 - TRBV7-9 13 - CASNEQGYTEAFF TGTGCCAGCAACGAGCAGGGGTACACTGAAGCTTTCTTT
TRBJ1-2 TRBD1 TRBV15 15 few CATSRDLQGAVGYTF TGTGCCACCAGCAGAGATCTACAGGGGGCGGTTGGCTACACCTTC
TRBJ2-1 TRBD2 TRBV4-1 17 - CASSQGSRGAGTNEQFF TGCGCCAGCAGCCAAGGTTCGAGAGGAGCGGGAACTAATGAGCAGTTCTTC
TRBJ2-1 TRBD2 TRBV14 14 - CASSQGGSVIEQFF TGTGCCAGCAGCCAAGGCGGGAGTGTCATTGAGCAGTTCTTC
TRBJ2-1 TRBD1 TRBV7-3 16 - CASSSPGQVINNEQFF TGTGCCAGCAGCTCACCCGGACAGGTTATAAACAATGAGCAGTTCTTC
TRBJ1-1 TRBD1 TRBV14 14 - CASSLRTGPQRTFF TGTGCCAGCAGCTTACGGACAGGCCCCCAGAGGACTTTCTTT
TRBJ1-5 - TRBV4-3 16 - CASSQDRGWGNQPQHF TGCGCCAGCAGCCAAGATAGGGGATGGGGCAATCAGCCCCAGCATTTT
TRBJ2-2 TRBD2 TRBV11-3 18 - CASSLVMLAGVGTGELFF TGTGCCAGCAGCTTAGTGATGCTAGCGGGAGTGGGCACCGGGGAGCTGTTTTTT
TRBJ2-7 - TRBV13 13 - CASGTGRTYEQYF TGTGCCAGCGGAACAGGGCGAACCTACGAGCAGTACTTC
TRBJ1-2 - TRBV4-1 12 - CASSQDGREDTF TGCGCCAGCAGCCAAGACGGCAGGGAAGACACCTTC
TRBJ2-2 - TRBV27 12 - CASGWRTGELFF TGTGCCAGCGGGTGGAGAACCGGGGAGCTGTTTTTT
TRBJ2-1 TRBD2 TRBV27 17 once CASSLSIVAGAYNEQFF TGTGCCAGCAGTTTATCTATAGTAGCGGGAGCCTACAATGAGCAGTTCTTC
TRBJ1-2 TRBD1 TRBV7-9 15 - CASSLDRLYNYGYTF TGTGCCAGCAGCTTGGACAGGCTATATAACTATGGCTACACCTTC
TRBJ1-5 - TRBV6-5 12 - CASSYGGQPQHF TGTGCCAGCAGTTACGGAGGACAGCCCCAGCATTTT
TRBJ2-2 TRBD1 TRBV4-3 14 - CASSQTGGPGELFF TGCGCCAGCAGCCAAACAGGGGGCCCCGGGGAGCTGTTTTTT
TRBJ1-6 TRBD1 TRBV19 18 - CASREGQTISSYNSPLHF TGTGCCAGTAGGGAGGGACAGACGATATCCTCGTATAATTCACCCCTCCACTTT
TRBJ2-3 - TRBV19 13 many CASSILAYDTQYF TGTGCCAGTAGTATCTTAGCCTATGATACGCAGTATTTT
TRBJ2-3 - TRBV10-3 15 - CAISEPSLNSDTQYF TGTGCCATCAGTGAGCCGAGTCTCAATTCAGATACGCAGTATTTT
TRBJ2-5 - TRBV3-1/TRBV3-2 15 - CASSQFAGHQETQYF TGTGCCAGCAGCCAATTCGCGGGGCACCAAGAGACCCAGTACTTC
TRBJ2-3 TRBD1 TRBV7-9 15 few CASSLGGQGTDTQYF TGTGCCAGCAGCTTAGGGGGACAGGGGACAGATACGCAGTATTTT
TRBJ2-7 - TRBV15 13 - CATSDGPSGEQYF TGTGCCACCAGCGACGGCCCTTCGGGGGAGCAGTACTTC
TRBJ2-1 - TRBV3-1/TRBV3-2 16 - CASSPFGQTRYNEQFF TGTGCCAGCTCGCCTTTTGGTCAGACTAGGTACAATGAGCAGTTCTTC
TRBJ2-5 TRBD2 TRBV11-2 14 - CASRQRGGPETQYF TGTGCCAGCAGGCAACGGGGGGGCCCAGAGACCCAGTACTTC
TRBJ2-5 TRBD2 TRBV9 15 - CASSRLAGGPETQYF TGTGCCAGCAGCAGACTAGCGGGGGGGCCGGAGACCCAGTACTTC
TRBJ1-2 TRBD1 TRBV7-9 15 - CASSFFGTGVDGYTF TGTGCCAGCAGCTTCTTCGGGACAGGGGTGGATGGCTACACCTTC
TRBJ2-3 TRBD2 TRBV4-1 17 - CASSQDRWTRRTDTQYF TGCGCCAGCAGCCAAGATAGGTGGACTAGAAGGACAGATACGCAGTATTTT
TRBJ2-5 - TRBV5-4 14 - CASSYGNTQETQYF TGTGCCAGCAGCTATGGCAACACCCAAGAGACCCAGTACTTC
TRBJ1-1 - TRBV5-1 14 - CASSLEQVHTEAFF TGCGCCAGCAGCTTGGAGCAGGTCCACACTGAAGCTTTCTTT
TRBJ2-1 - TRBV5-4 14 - CASRSGYNERRQFF TGTGCCAGCAGAAGTGGATACAATGAGAGGAGGCAGTTCTTC
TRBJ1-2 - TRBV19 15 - CASSQLTGVAGGYTF TGTGCCAGTAGTCAATTGACAGGAGTTGCCGGGGGCTACACCTTC
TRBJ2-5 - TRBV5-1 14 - CASSLGQTQETQYF TGCGCCAGCAGCTTGGGACAGACCCAAGAGACCCAGTACTTC
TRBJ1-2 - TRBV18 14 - CASSQKTGENGYTF TGTGCCAGCTCACAGAAGACGGGAGAGAATGGCTACACCTTC
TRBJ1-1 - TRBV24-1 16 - CATSDLIGHPLGAAFF TGTGCCACCAGTGATTTAATAGGGCACCCCTTAGGGGCAGCTTTCTTT
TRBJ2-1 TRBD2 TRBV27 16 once CASSLGAAGGPSEQFF TGTGCCAGCAGTTTAGGGGCAGCGGGAGGGCCGTCTGAGCAGTTCTTC
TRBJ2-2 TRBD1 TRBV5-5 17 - CASRLYPGQSNTGELFF TGTGCCAGCAGACTCTACCCGGGACAGTCGAACACCGGGGAGCTGTTTTTT
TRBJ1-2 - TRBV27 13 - CASSFLTGYGYTF TGTGCCAGCAGTTTCCTAACAGGGTATGGCTACACCTTC
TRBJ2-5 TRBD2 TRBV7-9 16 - CASSKIPGLATETQYF TGTGCCAGCAGCAAAATACCGGGACTAGCGACGGAGACCCAGTACTTC
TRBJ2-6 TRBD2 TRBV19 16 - CASSPLAGAGANVLTF TGTGCCAGTAGCCCCCTAGCGGGAGCTGGGGCCAACGTCCTGACTTTC
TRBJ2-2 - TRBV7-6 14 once CASSRTANTGELFF TGTGCCAGCAGCCGGACTGCGAACACCGGGGAGCTGTTTTTT
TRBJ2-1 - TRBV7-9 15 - CASSLAGRRNNEQFF TGTGCCAGCAGCTTAGCGGGGAGGAGAAACAATGAGCAGTTCTTC
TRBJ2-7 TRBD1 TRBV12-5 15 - CASGLVLGDRVEQYF TGTGCTAGTGGTTTGGTACTTGGGGACAGGGTCGAGCAGTACTTC
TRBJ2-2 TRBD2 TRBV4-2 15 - CASSQDRGRAGELFF TGTGCCAGCAGCCAAGATCGCGGGAGAGCCGGGGAGCTGTTTTTT
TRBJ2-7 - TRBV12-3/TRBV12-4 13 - CASSTREDYEQYF TGTGCCAGCAGTACCAGGGAGGACTACGAGCAGTACTTC
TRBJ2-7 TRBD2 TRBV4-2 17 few CASSQRVGGAGMSEQYF TGTGCCAGCAGCCAGAGGGTCGGGGGGGCTGGTATGAGCGAGCAGTACTTC